Below are 30 T cell receptor beta chains sequenced from a single sample in a study of CD8+ T cells in alopecia areata. The sequencing template was cDNA reverse transcribed from extracted RNA. Sequenced by immunoSEQ multiplex PCR; TCRdb stores in-frame clones only, minus some. The table shows roughly 130,000 clones, with over 50% occurring only once. The input for sequencing was CD4+ T cells sorted from blood, taken at week 0. The receptors here all came from a human donor with alopecia areata.

This chain links TRBV19 with TRBJ1-2, with D maybe TRBD1 (5 bases). The CDR3 is 16 residues long. V lost 3 bases and J 0 bases, leaving 14 bases between the germline ends. Germline lookup yields CDR1 LNHDA and CDR2 SQIVND (reference sequence). Here the CDR3 reads CASSMPQGSANYGYTF. For the CDR3, the DNA is TGTGCCAGTAGTATGCCCCAGGGCTCGGCTAACTATGGCTACACCTTC.

This clone was detected a few times. The genes are TRBV6-4 and TRBJ2-1; TRBD2 is a possible D gene (5 bases). The CDR3 contains 14 residues. V was cut by 0 bases and J by 6 bases, with 9 bases left in between. Germline lookup yields CDR1 MRHNA and CDR2 SNTAGT. The CDR3 region is CASSDSGRGNEQFF. The CDR3 nucleotides are TGTGCCAGCAGTGACTCGGGTCGGGGCAATGAGCAGTTCTTC.

The V and J genes are TRBV4-3 and TRBJ2-3; TRBD2 agrees at 10 bases. The CDR3 is 15 amino acids. From germline, CDR1 is LGHNA and CDR2 YSLEER. Trimming took 1 base from V and 6 from J; bases not matched to a gene: 4. CDR3 DNA: TGCGCCAGCAGCCAAGGAGCGGGAGGGGGCGATACGCAGTATTTT. It specifies CASSQGAGGGDTQYF.

In this sample, this clone turned up once. This sequence joins TRBV2 and TRBJ1-1; perhaps TRBD1 as D (5 bases). V was pared by 4 bases and J by 4 bases, with 13 bases between. This CDR3 has 14 residues. The germline V gene encodes CDR1 SNHLY and CDR2 FYNNEI. CDR3: CASSVGQRATEAFF. CDR3 nucleotides: TGTGCCAGCAGTGTCGGACAAAGGGCCACTGAAGCTTTCTTT. The full variable domain, rest sourced from reference TRBV2 and TRBJ1-1, is EPEVTQTPSHQVTQMGQEVILRCVPISNHLYFYWYRQILGQKVEFLVSFYNNEISEKSEIFDDQFSVERPDGSNFTLKIRSTKLEDSAMYFCASSVGQRATEAFFGQGTRLTVV.

This rearrangement joins TRBV7-2 to TRBJ1-5, with D hard to call. V dropped 3 bases and J dropped 2 bases, with 11 bases sitting between them. Germline V gene lookup returns CDR1 SGHTA and CDR2 FQGNSA. CDR3 size: 15 residues. CDR3 amino acids: CASSLERAGNQPQHF. The CDR3 nucleotides read TGTGCCAGCAGCTTGGAGCGCGCGGGCAATCAGCCCCAGCATTTT.

V and J are TRBV5-1 and TRBJ1-2, with 10 bases that match TRBD1. The CDR3 extends over 17 amino acids. CDR1 SGHRS and CDR2 YFSETQ come from the germline V gene. Trimming removed 2 bases from V and 8 bases from J; junction bases left unmatched: 15. CDR3: CASSFAGTGDKGRGYTF. CDR3 coding DNA: TGCGCCAGCAGCTTCGCCGGGACAGGGGATAAGGGACGGGGCTACACCTTC.

This clone appeared a few times. The chain carries TRBV19 and TRBJ1-1, with a tentative D call TRBD1 (6 bases). Per germline, CDR1 LNHDA and CDR2 SQIVND (reference sequence). This CDR3 has 16 residues. V was shortened by 8 bases and J by 1 base, with 20 bases between the two germline ends. CDR3 DNA sequence: TGTGCCAGTCAAATCCACCAGGGGCTGCAGAACACTGAAGCTTTCTTT. Translating it yields CASQIHQGLQNTEAFF.

The V gene is TRBV18, the J gene TRBJ2-7; 9 nucleotides agree with TRBD1. Germline CDR1 is KGHSH and CDR2 is LQKENI. J was trimmed by 2 bases and V by 3 bases; bases with no gene match: 8. CDR3 length equals 16 residues. Written as DNA, the CDR3 is TGTGCCAGCTCACCGTTTACAGGGGGCTCGGCCTACGAGCAGTACTTC. It yields the protein CASSPFTGGSAYEQYF.

The V and J genes are TRBV5-1 and TRBJ1-2, with D unclear. This CDR3 comprises 13 residues. Germline assignment: CDR1 SGHRS and CDR2 YFSETQ. V was shortened by 4 bases and J by 2 bases, with 9 bases between the two germline ends. The CDR3 is CASSPRVNYGYTF. Here the CDR3 DNA reads TGCGCCAGCAGCCCCCGGGTCAACTATGGCTACACCTTC.

This clone showed up just a few times. One end of the junction does not line up with germline, which may come from a read error. This chain links TRBV30 with TRBJ1-1, with D hard to call. The CDR3 runs 10 residues. Germline V lookup: CDR1 GTSNPN, CDR2 SVGIG (reference sequence). CDR3 DNA: TGTGCCTGGAGTAGTAGGAGATTAACTTTT. It is translated as CAWSSRRLTF.

V and J are TRBV7-3 and TRBJ2-3; 10 bases match TRBD2. After removal of 8 bases from V and 5 bases from J, the junction contained 10 bases not matched to a gene. Per germline, CDR1 SGHTA and CDR2 FQGTGA. The CDR3 loop spans 15 amino acids. The CDR3 loop reads CASSPSGRAGDTQYF. CDR3 nucleotides: TGTGCCAGCTCCCCCAGCGGGAGGGCCGGAGATACGCAGTATTTT.

This clone was seen more than once but under ten times. The V call is TRBV29-1, the J call TRBJ1-4; D remains unclear. Germline V CDR1 and CDR2: SQVTM, ANQGSEA. The V end lost 4 bases, the J end lost 8 bases, and 17 bases lay between the germline ends. There are 14 residues in the CDR3. Written as DNA, the CDR3 is TGCAGCGTTGTCCCGGGCGGAAAAGAGGAAAAACTGTTTTTT. It specifies CSVVPGGKEEKLFF.

V and J are TRBV19 and TRBJ2-7; 7 bases map to TRBD2. The length of the CDR3 is 15 residues. The ends lost 6 bases at V and 2 bases at J; junction bases unmatched: 10. Germline lookup yields CDR1 LNHDA and CDR2 SQIVND (reference sequence). CDR3 coding DNA: TGTGCCAGTAGGACCTCGGGAGGCGACCCCTACGAGCAGTACTTC. Translating gives CASRTSGGDPYEQYF.

V usage is TRBV18 and J usage is TRBJ2-2; D is unresolved. Trimming left V 0 bases short and J 7 bases short, with 9 bases between. This CDR3 has 14 amino acids. Germline assignment: CDR1 KGHSH and CDR2 LQKENI. The DNA for the CDR3 is TGTGCCAGCTCACCACCGCTGGCCGACGGGGAGCTGTTTTTT. As protein: CASSPPLADGELFF. Variable domain in full (rest from reference TRBV18 and TRBJ2-2): NAGVMQNPRHLVRRRGQEARLRCSPMKGHSHVYWYRQLPEEGLKFMVYLQKENIIDESGMPKERFSAEFPKEGPSILRIQQVVRGDSAAYFCASSPPLADGELFFGEGSRLTVL.

The chain uses TRBV7-2 and TRBJ2-4; D assignment may be TRBD1 or TRBD2 (7 bases each). Germline V CDR1 and CDR2: SGHTA, FQGNSA. Trimming cost V 5 bases and J 7 bases, with 18 bases left between them. The CDR3 is 15 residues long. The CDR3 region has the DNA TGTGCCAGCAGCGTCCAGGGGGACGGGAGGAACATTCAGTACTTC. Protein sequence: CASSVQGDGRNIQYF.

Here the CDR3 DNA reads TGTGCCAGCATAAACGGCTTCACTATCGAGCAGTACTTC. It yields the protein CASINGFTIEQYF. This chain links TRBV28 with TRBJ2-7; D unclear. Germline V gives CDR1 MDHEN, CDR2 SYDVKM. This CDR3 is 13 amino acids long. Deletions cut 7 bases from V and 6 bases from J, with 16 bases between.

The chain uses TRBV28 and TRBJ2-2; D ambiguous. This CDR3 is 13 amino acids long. The germline CDR1 and CDR2 sequences are MDHEN and SYDVKM. The V and J ends lost 10 bases and 0 bases respectively, with 9 bases between them. DNA of the CDR3: TGTGCCACCTCGGACCCGAACACCGGGGAGCTGTTTTTT. Translating gives CATSDPNTGELFF.

This chain connects TRBV5-1 to TRBJ2-7; tentatively, D is TRBD2 (6 bases). V was clipped by 4 bases and J by 7 bases, with 18 bases between them. Germline CDR1 and CDR2: SGHRS and YFSETQ. This CDR3 has 14 amino acids. CDR3 in DNA: TGCGCCAGCAGCGCGGAGGGTCCTGATACGGAGCAGTACTTC. Translating gives CASSAEGPDTEQYF.

This clone was observed a handful of times. The chain carries TRBV29-1 and TRBJ2-4; D is possibly TRBD1 or TRBD2 (6 bases each). The CDR3 is 13 amino acids. Germline loops: CDR1 SQVTM, CDR2 ANQGSEA. Trimming removed 3 bases at V and 9 bases at J, with 15 bases between. The DNA for the CDR3 is TGCAGCGTTGAGATAGGGGGGTATGGCATTCAGTACTTC. It translates to CSVEIGGYGIQYF.

The chain employs TRBV5-1 and TRBJ2-1; 7 bases map to TRBD2. V lost 4 bases to trimming and J lost 0 bases; unmatched junction nucleotides: 4. Germline V gives CDR1 SGHRS, CDR2 YFSETQ. The CDR3 covers 15 residues. In nucleotides, the CDR3 is TGCGCCAGCAGCGTAAGCGGGGCCTCCTACAATGAGCAGTTCTTC. It yields the protein CASSVSGASYNEQFF.

The rearrangement links TRBV2 to TRBJ2-6, with D possibly being TRBD2 (5 bases). This CDR3 region has 15 residues. V was shortened by 8 bases and J by 4 bases, with 15 bases between the two germline ends. Germline lookup yields CDR1 SNHLY and CDR2 FYNNEI. The CDR3 spells CASSPRTSGANVLTF. The DNA for the CDR3 is TGTGCCAGCTCCCCTCGGACTTCCGGGGCCAACGTCCTGACTTTC. Drawing the rest from reference TRBV2 and TRBJ2-6, the complete variable domain is EPEVTQTPSHQVTQMGQEVILRCVPISNHLYFYWYRQILGQKVEFLVSFYNNEISEKSEIFDDQFSVERPDGSNFTLKIRSTKLEDSAMYFCASSPRTSGANVLTFGAGSRLTVL.

This clone was seen a handful of times. DNA for the CDR3: TGTGCCAGCAGCTTGACAGGAACGGAGACCCAGTACTTC. It yields the protein CASSLTGTETQYF. This chain joins TRBV5-6 and TRBJ2-5, with D perhaps TRBD1 (5 bases). There are 13 residues in the CDR3. CDR1 SGHDT and CDR2 YYEEEE come from the germline V gene. V lost 1 base to trimming and J lost 5 bases, with 9 bases between them. Complete variable domain (other parts from reference TRBV5-6 and TRBJ2-5): DAGVTQSPTHLIKTRGQQVTLRCSPKSGHDTVSWYQQALGQGPQFIFQYYEEEERQRGNFPDRFSGHQFPNYSSELNVNALLLGDSALYLCASSLTGTETQYFGPGTRLLVL.

The V call is TRBV5-1, the J call TRBJ1-1; D call uncertain. V was clipped by 3 bases and J by 0 bases, with 6 bases between them. The V gene's germline CDR1 is SGHRS and CDR2 YFSETQ. The CDR3 loop spans 13 amino acids. CDR3 coding DNA: TGCGCCAGCAGCTGGGCAATGAACACTGAAGCTTTCTTT. This codes for CASSWAMNTEAFF.

The V gene is TRBV18, the J gene TRBJ2-7, with D possibly TRBD1 on 5 matching bases. Germline V gene data show CDR1 as KGHSH and CDR2 as LQKENI. The CDR3 has 13 amino acids. V shed 4 bases and J shed 4 bases, with 11 bases lying between them. Here the CDR3 reads CASSQSTGYEQYF. For the CDR3, the DNA is TGTGCCAGCTCACAAAGTACAGGTTACGAGCAGTACTTC. The complete variable domain, with remaining parts taken from reference TRBV18 and TRBJ2-7, reads NAGVMQNPRHLVRRRGQEARLRCSPMKGHSHVYWYRQLPEEGLKFMVYLQKENIIDESGMPKERFSAEFPKEGPSILRIQQVVRGDSAAYFCASSQSTGYEQYFGPGTRLTVT.

The rearrangement joins TRBV5-1 to TRBJ1-1; D gene uncertain. Germline CDR1 is SGHRS and CDR2 is YFSETQ. The CDR3 covers 16 residues. The germline V and J ends were trimmed by 0 bases and 5 bases, with 17 bases remaining between them. The CDR3 loop reads CASSLASRVKGTEAFF. Here the CDR3 DNA reads TGCGCCAGCAGCTTGGCGTCGCGGGTTAAAGGGACTGAAGCTTTCTTT. The variable domain in full, with the rest retrieved from reference TRBV5-1 and TRBJ1-1, is KAGVTQTPRYLIKTRGQQVTLSCSPISGHRSVSWYQQTPGQGLQFLFEYFSETQRNKGNFPGRFSGRQFSNSRSEMNVSTLELGDSALYLCASSLASRVKGTEAFFGQGTRLTVV.

J is TRBJ1-5 and V is TRBV9; TRBD1 matches 8 bases. The V gene end was trimmed by 2 bases and the J gene end by 4 bases; junction bases not matched to a gene: 5. The CDR3 contains 15 residues. The germline V gene has CDR1 SGDLS and CDR2 YYNGEE. The CDR3 loop reads CASSVGQGLNQPQHF. CDR3 nucleotides: TGTGCCAGCAGCGTTGGACAGGGCCTTAATCAGCCCCAGCATTTT.

The chain combines TRBV4-1 with TRBJ2-4, with no clear D. Germline loops: CDR1 MGHRA, CDR2 YSYEKL. This CDR3 has 20 residues. V lost 4 bases and J 0 bases, leaving 25 bases between the germline ends. The DNA of the CDR3 is TGCGCCAGCAGCCCAGATTTAGTTTCCCGGGCCCTGCAAGCCAAAAACATTCAGTACTTC. Encoded protein: CASSPDLVSRALQAKNIQYF.

V gene TRBV4-1 combines with J gene TRBJ1-1; D may be TRBD1 (5 bases). V lost 7 bases, J lost 0 bases, and 12 bases lay in between. CDR1 is MGHRA, CDR2 YSYEKL, per germline. The CDR3 is 14 residues long. The CDR3 nucleotides are TGCGCCAGCACCGGGCAGGGACTGAACACTGAAGCTTTCTTT. It encodes CASTGQGLNTEAFF.

The chain is built from TRBV6-6 and TRBJ2-7; 11 bases line up with TRBD1. Germline-derived CDR1 and CDR2 are MNHNY and SVGAGI (reference sequence). This CDR3 comprises 15 residues. The junction had 4 bases not matched to a gene; V was cut back by 6 bases and J by 0 bases. CDR3 amino acids: CASSPGTGGSYEQYF. The CDR3 DNA sequence: TGTGCCAGCAGCCCAGGGACAGGGGGCTCCTACGAGCAGTACTTC.

V and J are TRBV9 and TRBJ1-1; TRBD1 agrees at 8 bases. V was pared by 3 bases and J by 1 base, with 14 bases of the junction left unmatched. The length of the CDR3 is 18 residues. The germline V gene encodes CDR1 SGDLS and CDR2 YYNGEE. CDR3: CASSGLRPGQGPNTEAFF. The CDR3 nucleotides are TGTGCCAGCAGCGGACTTCGACCCGGACAGGGACCGAACACTGAAGCTTTCTTT.